These 31 T cell receptor beta chains were sequenced from one sample in a study of T-cell reconstitution after alpha-beta-depleted transplantation in children. Unique molecular identifiers tagged the TCRbeta library. One entry per CDR3 protein results from TCRdb running MiXCR on the PCR reads. The sample contains about 980,000 distinct CDR3 sequences, 25% to 30% of which appear only once. The material sequenced was PBMCs, mostly from graft donor cells, taken 360 days after TCRalphabeta/CD19-depleted stem cell transplant. The receptors here all came from a boy less than two years old who had a stem cell transplant for SCID, so the T cells may come from the graft donor.

This chain joins TRBV20-1 and TRBJ2-7; D gene ambiguous. V lost 3 bases to trimming and J lost 3 bases, with 18 bases between them. Germline V gene lookup returns CDR1 DFQATT and CDR2 SNEGSKA (reference sequence). This CDR3 has 15 amino acids. Written as DNA, the CDR3 is TGCAGTGCTAGTACCTCGAGGACCGCTGGCTACGAGCAGTACTTC. Residues: CSASTSRTAGYEQYF.

V and J are TRBV20-1 and TRBJ2-7; weak D call: TRBD2 (6 bases). This CDR3 comprises 12 residues. Germline V gene data show CDR1 as DFQATT and CDR2 as SNEGSKA (reference sequence). V gave up 6 bases and J gave up 4 bases, with 13 bases separating them. The CDR3 DNA reads TGCAGTGCCCCCGGAGGGTTGTACGAGCAGTACTTC. This sequence encodes CSAPGGLYEQYF.

This clonotype was found once. The chain recombines TRBV2 with TRBJ2-1; D may be TRBD1 or TRBD2 (6 bases each). CDR3 length equals 18 residues. Germline V lookup: CDR1 SNHLY, CDR2 FYNNEI. V lost 6 bases and J lost 5, with 26 bases in between. CDR3 region: CASSALRSGRGPNNEQFF. In DNA, the CDR3 is TGTGCCAGCAGCGCCCTAAGGAGTGGCCGGGGGCCCAACAATGAGCAGTTCTTC.

This chain links TRBV7-3 with TRBJ2-1; a weak D match, TRBD2 (6 bases). Trimming stripped 8 bases from V and 2 bases from J, with 13 bases between. This CDR3 comprises 14 residues. Germline assignment: CDR1 SGHTA and CDR2 FQGTGA. CDR3 sequence reads: CASGGAPPYNEQFF. In DNA form, the CDR3 reads TGTGCCAGCGGCGGGGCCCCACCCTACAATGAGCAGTTCTTC.

This clonotype was picked up a small number of times. The chain has TRBV24-1 and TRBJ2-1, with a weak D call TRBD1 (5 bases). Germline CDR1 and CDR2: KGHDR and SFDVKD. There are 16 residues in the CDR3. Trimming left V 3 bases short and J 3 bases short, with 14 bases between. The CDR3 here is CATSDPGRGNYNEQFF. In nucleotides, the CDR3 is TGTGCCACCAGTGATCCGGGTAGGGGTAACTACAATGAGCAGTTCTTC.

This clonotype occurred a few times. This chain links TRBV20-1 with TRBJ2-7; TRBD2 matches at 10 bases. The germline gives CDR1 DFQATT, CDR2 SNEGSKA (reference sequence). The ends lost 5 bases at V and 4 bases at J; junction bases unmatched: 5. This CDR3 spans 13 amino acids. CDR3 sequence reads: CSASGLAWYEQYF. In DNA form, the CDR3 reads TGCAGTGCTTCGGGACTAGCGTGGTACGAGCAGTACTTC.

This clonotype has just one count. This chain joins TRBV20-1 and TRBJ2-1; 8 bases align to TRBD2. The trim removed 2 bases at V and 7 bases at J, leaving 13 bases unmatched. Per germline, CDR1 DFQATT and CDR2 SNEGSKA (reference sequence). The length of the CDR3 is 16 residues. CDR3 coding DNA: TGCAGTGCTAGACCACCGGGACTAGGCGTACGGAATGAGCAGTTCTTC. Its translation: CSARPPGLGVRNEQFF.

This clonotype was recorded many times. This chain joins TRBV2 and TRBJ2-1; D is uncertain. In germline, CDR1 is SNHLY, CDR2 FYNNEI. The CDR3 is 13 amino acids. V was trimmed by 7 bases and J by 8 bases, leaving 15 bases between them. The CDR3 nucleotides read TGTGCCAGCATTACCCAAACCCTCCATGAGCAGTTCTTC. Translating it yields CASITQTLHEQFF.

This sequence joins TRBV10-3 and TRBJ2-7; 10 bases line up with TRBD1. The germline V gene has CDR1 ENHRY and CDR2 SYGVKD. The trim removed 6 bases at V and 4 bases at J, leaving 6 bases unmatched. The CDR3 contains 14 residues. The CDR3 reads CAISVDRGRYEQYF. The CDR3 nucleotides are TGTGCCATCAGCGTTGACAGGGGGCGGTACGAGCAGTACTTC.

The chain recombines TRBV4-1 with TRBJ2-1, with no clear D. CDR1 and CDR2 from the germline V gene are MGHRA and YSYEKL. V was shortened by 1 base and J by 6 bases, with 13 bases between the two germline ends. The CDR3 contains 15 residues. CDR3 bases: TGCGCCAGCAGCCAAGTGCCGTTAGGATTCAATGAGCAGTTCTTC. Translation: CASSQVPLGFNEQFF.

This clonotype was counted ten times or more. This chain links TRBV20-1 with TRBJ1-4; a weak D match, TRBD1 (5 bases). The V and J ends lost 0 bases and 7 bases respectively, with 12 bases between them. Germline V gene data show CDR1 as DFQATT and CDR2 as SNEGSKA (reference sequence). The CDR3 spans 14 residues. In DNA form, the CDR3 reads TGCAGTGCTAGAGATGGGGGGAGCCTTGAAAAACTGTTTTTT. Residues: CSARDGGSLEKLFF.

The sample holds a few counts of this clonotype. The chain has TRBV29-1 and TRBJ1-4; possible D gene TRBD1, 5 bases. CDR3 length: 15 residues. Germline V gene sequence: CDR1 SQVTM, CDR2 ANQGSEA. Trimming cost V 4 bases and J 0 bases, with 12 bases left between them. The DNA of the CDR3 is TGCAGCGTTGGAGGGACGGTTGCAACTAATGAAAAACTGTTTTTT. Protein: CSVGGTVATNEKLFF.

A few counts support this clonotype. The chain uses TRBV5-1 and TRBJ2-3; D possibly corresponds to TRBD1 (6 bases). CDR1 and CDR2 from the germline V gene are SGHRS and YFSETQ. The CDR3 runs to 14 residues. V lost 3 bases and J 3 bases, leaving 11 bases between the germline ends. The CDR3 is CASSSDRRTDTQYF. The CDR3 nucleotides are TGCGCCAGCAGCTCCGACAGGAGGACAGATACGCAGTATTTT.

The genes are TRBV10-3 and TRBJ2-1; D may be TRBD2 (6 bases). Germline lookup yields CDR1 ENHRY and CDR2 SYGVKD. The CDR3 spans 15 residues. The V and J ends lost 0 bases and 3 bases respectively, with 9 bases between them. The DNA of the CDR3 is TGTGCCATCAGTGAGTCAAGGAGGGACTACAATGAGCAGTTCTTC. This sequence encodes CAISESRRDYNEQFF.

The rearrangement uses TRBV6-5 and TRBJ2-7, with D hard to call. V dropped 2 bases and J dropped 4 bases, with 9 bases sitting between them. This CDR3 spans 13 amino acids. Germline assignment: CDR1 MNHEY and CDR2 SVGAGI. The CDR3 DNA is TGTGCCAGCAGTTACGGCGCGTTGTACGAGCAGTACTTC. It is translated as CASSYGALYEQYF.

This clonotype was seen a few times. The chain couples TRBV18 to TRBJ2-5; 7 bases are a match to TRBD2. CDR1 and CDR2 (germline): KGHSH, LQKENI. Unmatched junction bases numbered 9, after V lost 3 bases and J lost 8 bases. This CDR3 region has 14 residues. Written as DNA, the CDR3 is TGTGCCAGCTCACCGTGGAGGGAGGGCCTCACCCAGTACTTC. Its protein is CASSPWREGLTQYF.

The table lists this clonotype with many counts. The rearrangement joins TRBV27 to TRBJ2-2; 10 nucleotides match TRBD2. The J segment lost 1 base and the V segment lost 3 bases, leaving 2 bases of the junction unmatched. The CDR3 extends over 16 amino acids. In germline, CDR1 is MNHEY, CDR2 SMNVEV (reference sequence). The DNA of the CDR3 is TGTGCCAGCAGTTTCCGACTAGCGGGGAACACCGGGGAGCTGTTTTTT. As protein: CASSFRLAGNTGELFF.

The sample holds a few counts of this clonotype. The chain is built from TRBV20-1 and TRBJ2-3; TRBD1 matches at 9 bases. The CDR3 spans 15 residues. V shed 5 bases, J shed 3 bases, and the junction held 9 bases outside the gene matches. The germline CDR1 and CDR2 sequences are DFQATT and SNEGSKA (reference sequence). The CDR3 loop reads CSAGGDRAGTDTQYF. The CDR3 nucleotides read TGCAGTGCTGGGGGGGACAGGGCTGGAACAGATACGCAGTATTTT.

This clonotype showed up many times. The chain is built from TRBV5-5 and TRBJ1-1; D is unclear. In germline, CDR1 is SGHKS, CDR2 YYEKEE (reference sequence). The V gene lost 4 bases and the J gene lost 1 base, with 11 bases spanning the gap. The CDR3 has 14 residues. The CDR3 coding sequence is TGTGCCAGCAGCCTAGTTTCTCGGAACACTGAAGCTTTCTTT. This sequence encodes CASSLVSRNTEAFF.

The chain recombines TRBV12-3 or TRBV12-4 with TRBJ2-2; possible D gene TRBD2, 5 bases. The CDR3 sequence is 13 residues long. Trimming pared 4 bases from V and 5 bases from J, leaving 8 bases between. DNA for the CDR3: TGTGCCAGCAGTTACCCGGGAACCGGGGAGCTGTTTTTT. Encoded protein: CASSYPGTGELFF.

This chain links TRBV20-1 with TRBJ2-5; D possibly corresponds to TRBD1 (6 bases). This CDR3 contains 13 residues. V lost 5 bases to trimming and J lost 2 bases, with 12 bases between them. Germline V gene sequence: CDR1 DFQATT, CDR2 SNEGSKA (reference sequence). The DNA of the CDR3 is TGCAGTGCTTACACAGGGCCACAAGAGACCCAGTACTTC. Amino acids: CSAYTGPQETQYF.

CDR3 sequence (DNA): TGCAGCGGGTCGACCAGGGTAGGGAACACTGAAGCTTTCTTT. This sequence encodes CSGSTRVGNTEAFF. The gene calls are TRBV29-1 and TRBJ1-1; a possible D gene is TRBD1 (5 bases). Trimming removed 7 bases at V and 1 base at J, with 16 bases between. This CDR3 spans 14 amino acids. CDR1 is SQVTM, CDR2 ANQGSEA, per germline.

The CDR3 bases are TGCGCCAGCAGCTTGAACCAGGGCAACACCGGGGAGCTGTTTTTT. It specifies CASSLNQGNTGELFF. The V call is TRBV5-1, the J call TRBJ2-2; D is possibly TRBD1 (5 bases). The length of the CDR3 is 15 residues. V shed 1 base and J shed 2 bases, with 9 bases lying between them. Germline assignment: CDR1 SGHRS and CDR2 YFSETQ.

This clonotype showed up just a few times. This sequence joins TRBV6-1 and TRBJ2-5; D may match TRBD1 or TRBD2 (7 bases each). The CDR3 has 16 residues. Germline CDR1 is MNHNS and CDR2 is SASEGT. Trimming removed 6 bases at V and 5 bases at J, with 22 bases between. The CDR3, as DNA: TGTGCCAGCAGCAACTGGGGGGGCCCAGGGGGGGAGACCCAGTACTTC. Amino acids: CASSNWGGPGGETQYF.

The CDR3 reads CASSEEGLAGGTGELFF. In DNA form, the CDR3 reads TGTGCCAGCAGTGAAGAAGGACTAGCGGGGGGGACCGGGGAGCTGTTTTTT. The rearrangement links TRBV2 to TRBJ2-2; 15 bases map to TRBD2. V lost 1 base, J lost 5 bases, and 2 bases stayed unmatched. Germline CDR1 reads SNHLY; CDR2 reads FYNNEI. The CDR3 consists of 17 residues.

This clonotype was seen a few times. The chain recombines TRBV20-1 with TRBJ2-4; D is perhaps TRBD2 (5 bases). The CDR3 extends over 14 amino acids. The germline V and J ends were trimmed by 3 bases and 2 bases, with 11 bases remaining between them. In germline, CDR1 is DFQATT, CDR2 SNEGSKA (reference sequence). The DNA of the CDR3 is TGCAGTGCTAGGGACCGGGGAACCAAAAACATTCAGTACTTC. It specifies CSARDRGTKNIQYF.

This clonotype occurred a few times. V gene TRBV29-1 combines with J gene TRBJ2-5; no clear D. The V end lost 7 bases, the J end lost 2 bases, and 11 bases lay between the germline ends. This CDR3 comprises 12 residues. Germline-derived CDR1 and CDR2 are SQVTM and ANQGSEA. Here the CDR3 reads CSAMVPQETQYF. The CDR3 nucleotides read TGCAGCGCTATGGTGCCACAAGAGACCCAGTACTTC.

The V call is TRBV3-1, the J call TRBJ2-5; D tentatively fits TRBD1 or TRBD2 (5 bases each). CDR1 LGHDT and CDR2 YNNKEL come from the germline V gene (reference sequence). This CDR3 region has 15 residues. The germline V and J ends were trimmed by 2 bases and 7 bases, with 17 bases remaining between them. This CDR3 is CASSQKPGTQGTQYF. The CDR3 region has the DNA TGTGCCAGCAGCCAAAAGCCCGGGACCCAGGGGACCCAGTACTTC.

Turning to this clonotype: At one boundary the junction diverges from the germline segment, which might be a read error. The chain joins TRBV5-1 to TRBJ2-5, with a tentative D call TRBD2 (7 bases). The CDR3 sequence is 15 residues long. Germline values: CDR1 SGHRS, CDR2 YFSETQ. CDR3 bases: TGTGCCAGCAGCTTGAGGGGGGGCCGCGAAGAGACCCAGTACTTC. Translated, it gives CASSLRGGREETQYF.

The J gene is TRBJ2-5, the V gene TRBV28; tentatively, D is TRBD1 (6 bases). CDR3 size: 17 residues. V was shortened by 1 base and J by 4 bases, with 19 bases between the two germline ends. Germline assignment: CDR1 MDHEN and CDR2 SYDVKM. CDR3 in amino acids: CASSLSSPGHLAETQYF. CDR3 coding DNA: TGTGCCAGCAGTTTATCTTCCCCGGGACATCTTGCAGAGACCCAGTACTTC.

V gene TRBV7-9 combines with J gene TRBJ1-3, with D possibly TRBD1 on 5 matching bases. The CDR3 loop spans 13 amino acids. V gave up 6 bases and J gave up 8 bases, with 14 bases separating them. The germline CDR1 and CDR2 sequences are SEHNR and FQNEAQ (reference sequence). The CDR3 coding sequence is TGTGCCAGCAGTTTACCTCCGGGGGACACCATATATTTT. Translated, it gives CASSLPPGDTIYF.